Listed here are 20 T cell receptor beta chains from one sample, sequenced in a study of blood T cells in healthy people across ages. Combining a sample-barcoded 5' primer with a J-beta primer mix, a second PCR ran for roughly 7 to 12 cycles. Via MiXCR, TCRdb re-called the 5' RACE reads, giving one row per CDR3 protein. The table has more than 650,000 distinct CDR3 sequences, roughly 20% seen once. The sample comprised blood. These receptors all come from a man aged 65-85 years in good health.

This chain links TRBV7-2 with TRBJ2-3; tentatively, D is TRBD1 or TRBD2 (7 bases each). The germline CDR1 and CDR2 sequences are SGHTA and FQGNSA. The V and J ends lost 4 bases and 5 bases respectively, with 22 bases between them. CDR3 length equals 17 residues. The CDR3: CASSYGGGGLKRDTQYF. CDR3 in DNA: TGTGCCAGCAGCTACGGGGGAGGGGGCCTGAAAAGAGATACGCAGTATTTT.

This clonotype has only a few counts. The chain carries TRBV13 and TRBJ1-1; D is unresolved. There are 13 residues in the CDR3. Germline CDR1 is PRHDT and CDR2 is FYEKMQ (reference sequence). V was cut by 5 bases and J by 3 bases, with 10 bases left in between. The CDR3 reads CASSPLLYTEAFF. The CDR3 region has the DNA TGTGCCAGCAGCCCCCTTCTGTACACTGAAGCTTTCTTT.

This clonotype came up many times. V gene TRBV3-1 combines with J gene TRBJ2-7; D tentatively reads TRBD1 or TRBD2 (7 bases each). Germline V gives CDR1 LGHDT, CDR2 YNNKEL (reference sequence). The CDR3 loop spans 15 amino acids. Between the trimmed V and J ends, which lost 3 bases and 3 bases, there was a span of 15 bases. In nucleotides, the CDR3 is TGTGCCAGCAGCCAGCAGCGGGACAGCCTCTACGAGCAGTACTTC. It is translated as CASSQQRDSLYEQYF.

Ten or more counts support this clonotype. The chain recombines TRBV7-9 with TRBJ2-4; D gene uncertain. Looked up from germline, CDR1 is SEHNR and CDR2 is FQNEAQ (reference sequence). Deletions cut 4 bases from V and 8 bases from J, with 12 bases between. The CDR3 has 13 residues. The CDR3 protein is CASSSAAKHIQYF. The CDR3 bases are TGTGCCAGCAGCTCCGCCGCAAAACACATTCAGTACTTC. The full variable domain, its missing parts supplied by reference TRBV7-9 and TRBJ2-4, is DTGVSQNPRHKITKRGQNVTFRCDPISEHNRLYWYRQTLGQGPEFLTYFQNEAQLEKSRLLSDRFSAERPKGSFSTLEIQRTEQGDSAMYLCASSSAAKHIQYFGAGTRLSVL.

The V and J genes are TRBV7-2 and TRBJ1-6, with no clear D. The CDR3 runs to 15 residues. V was pared by 1 base and J by 6 bases, with 10 bases between. Germline V CDR1 and CDR2: SGHTA, FQGNSA. The CDR3 here is CASSLGIGTNSPLHF. CDR3 bases: TGTGCCAGCAGCTTAGGGATAGGCACTAATTCACCCCTCCACTTT.

This sequence joins TRBV20-1 and TRBJ1-2, with TRBD1 identical over 7 bases. The trim removed 4 bases at V and 4 bases at J, leaving 24 bases unmatched. The CDR3 runs 19 residues. Germline values: CDR1 DFQATT, CDR2 SNEGSKA (reference sequence). The CDR3 spells CSAKGSGMTGMTTTYGYTF. CDR3 coding DNA: TGCAGTGCTAAGGGGTCAGGAATGACAGGGATGACGACTACCTATGGCTACACCTTC.

In its sample, this clonotype was seen once. This chain joins TRBV10-3 and TRBJ2-5, with 10 bases that match TRBD2. Unmatched junction bases numbered 11, after V lost 7 bases and J lost 9 bases. Germline V lookup: CDR1 ENHRY, CDR2 SYGVKD. The CDR3 consists of 14 residues. The CDR3 sequence: CAIKEGLAYEAQYF. The CDR3 DNA reads TGTGCCATCAAGGAGGGACTAGCGTATGAGGCCCAGTACTTC.

J is TRBJ2-7 and V is TRBV11-3; D call uncertain. The CDR3 runs to 13 residues. The V and J ends lost 1 base and 4 bases respectively, with 8 bases between them. Per germline, CDR1 SGHNT and CDR2 YENEEA. The CDR3 here is CASSLGGQYEQYV. The CDR3 region has the DNA TGTGCCAGCAGCTTAGGTGGCCAATACGAGCAGTACGTC.

The chain has TRBV5-1 and TRBJ2-3, with D tentatively TRBD2 (7 bases). V lost 0 bases and J 5 bases, leaving 13 bases between the germline ends. The germline CDR1 and CDR2 sequences are SGHRS and YFSETQ. The CDR3 contains 15 residues. CDR3 sequence (DNA): TGCGCCAGCAGCTTGGAGTGGGGGGGCAGAGATACGCAGTATTTT. As protein: CASSLEWGGRDTQYF.

The chain combines TRBV28 with TRBJ2-5, with 11 nucleotides matching TRBD1. The DNA end is more similar to TRBJ2-1, so the J call may be wrong. Germline CDR1 MDHEN, CDR2 SYDVKM. CDR3 size: 17 residues. CDR3: CASSPGTGGFSYNEQFF. CDR3 DNA: TGTGCCAGCAGCCCAGGGACAGGGGGTTTCTCCTACAATGAGCAGTTCTTC.

CDR3 sequence (DNA): TGCAGCGTTGCTGAGGGGGCCGGAAACACCATATATTTT. Translated: CSVAEGAGNTIYF. This rearrangement joins TRBV29-1 to TRBJ1-3; 7 bases are a match to TRBD1. The junction had 4 bases not matched to a gene; V was cut back by 4 bases and J by 4 bases. The germline V gene has CDR1 SQVTM and CDR2 ANQGSEA. The CDR3 runs 13 residues.

This clonotype was detected a few times. The rearrangement joins TRBV28 to TRBJ2-5; 8 bases agree with TRBD1. Germline assignment: CDR1 MDHEN and CDR2 SYDVKM. Trimming took 6 bases from V and 11 from J; bases not matched to a gene: 17. CDR3 length equals 15 residues. The CDR3 DNA reads TGTGCCAGCAGCCTCCTCGGACAGGGAAGTGAGGAGCAGTACTTC. This translates into CASSLLGQGSEEQYF.

V is TRBV5-1 and J is TRBJ2-5; D unresolved. In germline, CDR1 is SGHRS, CDR2 YFSETQ. This CDR3 spans 15 amino acids. V was clipped by 4 bases and J by 5 bases, with 18 bases between them. CDR3 protein: CASSPNPQGQETQYF. The CDR3 bases are TGCGCCAGCAGCCCCAACCCCCAAGGGCAGGAGACCCAGTACTTC.

This clonotype appeared a few times. Germline is not matched at one junction end, which may reflect a read error. V gene TRBV11-2 combines with J gene TRBJ2-1; TRBD2 agrees at 10 bases. Germline-derived CDR1 and CDR2 are SGHAT and FQNNGV. CDR3 length: 16 residues. In DNA form, the CDR3 reads TGTGCCAGCAGCTTGCGGCGAACTAGCGGGGTTGAGACCCAGCACTTC. Translation: CASSLRRTSGVETQHF.

This clonotype was seen only a few times. The genes are TRBV15 and TRBJ2-2; tentative D call: TRBD1 (5 bases). The germline gives CDR1 LNHNV, CDR2 YYDKDF (reference sequence). The ends were cut back, 4 bases at V and 4 bases at J, with 10 bases in the middle. This CDR3 contains 14 residues. Here the CDR3 reads CATSTQGFTGELFF. In DNA, the CDR3 is TGTGCCACCAGCACCCAGGGTTTCACCGGGGAGCTGTTTTTT. The full variable domain, its missing parts supplied by reference TRBV15 and TRBJ2-2, is DAMVIQNPRYQVTQFGKPVTLSCSQTLNHNVMYWYQQKSSQAPKLLFHYYDKDFNNEADTPDNFQSRRPNTSFCFLDIRSPGLGDTAMYLCATSTQGFTGELFFGEGSRLTVL.

The chain combines TRBV11-2 with TRBJ2-3, with D perhaps TRBD1 or TRBD2 (5 bases each). The V and J ends lost 2 bases and 0 bases respectively, with 15 bases between them. The CDR3 length is 17 residues. Germline lookup yields CDR1 SGHAT and CDR2 FQNNGV. In DNA form, the CDR3 reads TGTGCCAGCAGCTTACGCCGGGACGCACTGAGCACAGATACGCAGTATTTT. Translating gives CASSLRRDALSTDTQYF.

This clonotype was detected only a few times. The chain joins TRBV27 to TRBJ1-4; D unresolved. Trimming cost V 0 bases and J 8 bases, with 13 bases left between them. Looked up from germline, CDR1 is MNHEY and CDR2 is SMNVEV (reference sequence). The CDR3 has 15 residues. The CDR3 protein is CASSLSMGVGEKLFF. The CDR3, as DNA: TGTGCCAGCAGTTTATCAATGGGAGTAGGAGAAAAACTGTTTTTT.

The J gene is TRBJ2-5, the V gene TRBV2; no clear D. The assigned J gene may be wrong: the sequence end matches TRBJ2-7 better. The length of the CDR3 is 11 residues. The germline V gene encodes CDR1 SNHLY and CDR2 FYNNEI. In DNA, the CDR3 is TGTGCCAGCAGCGCGTACAACGAGCAGTACTTC. As protein: CASSAYNEQYF.

J is TRBJ1-2 and V is TRBV4-1; D remains unclear. The ends were cut back, 4 bases at V and 2 bases at J, with 14 bases in the middle. Per the germline V gene, CDR1 is MGHRA and CDR2 is YSYEKL. CDR3 size: 15 residues. CDR3 nucleotide sequence: TGCGCCAGCAGCCCAAGCCTAGCAGACAACTATGGCTACACCTTC. It codes for CASSPSLADNYGYTF.

The chain uses TRBV12-3 or TRBV12-4 and TRBJ1-6, with no clear D. The length of the CDR3 is 12 residues. Trimming removed 4 bases from V and 9 bases from J, with 7 bases in between. CDR3 protein: CASSSPRSPLHF. The CDR3 coding sequence is TGTGCCAGCAGTTCCCCTCGTTCACCCCTCCACTTT.